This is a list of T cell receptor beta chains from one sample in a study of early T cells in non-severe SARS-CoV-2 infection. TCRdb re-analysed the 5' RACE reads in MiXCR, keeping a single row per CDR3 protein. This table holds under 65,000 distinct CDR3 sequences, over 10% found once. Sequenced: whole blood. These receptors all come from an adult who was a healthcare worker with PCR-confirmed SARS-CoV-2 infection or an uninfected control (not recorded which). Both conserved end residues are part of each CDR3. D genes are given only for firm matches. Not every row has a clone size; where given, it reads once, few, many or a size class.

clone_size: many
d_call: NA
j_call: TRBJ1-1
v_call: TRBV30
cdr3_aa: CAWSGNQGMFPNTEAFF
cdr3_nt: TGTGCCTGGAGTGGGAACCAGGGGATGTTCCCGAACACTGAAGCTTTCTTT

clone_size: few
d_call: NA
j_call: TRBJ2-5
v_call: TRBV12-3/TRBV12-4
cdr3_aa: CASSFTGETQYF
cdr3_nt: TGTGCCAGCAGTTTCACCGGGGAGACCCAGTACTTC

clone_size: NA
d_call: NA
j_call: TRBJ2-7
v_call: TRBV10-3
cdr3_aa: CAIRWDDASEQYF
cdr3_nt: TGTGCCATCAGATGGGACGACGCTAGCGAGCAGTACTTC

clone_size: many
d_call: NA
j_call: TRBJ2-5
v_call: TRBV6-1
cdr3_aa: CASTRDSGIGKTQYF
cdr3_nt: TGTGCCAGCACAAGGGATAGCGGTATCGGAAAGACCCAGTACTTC

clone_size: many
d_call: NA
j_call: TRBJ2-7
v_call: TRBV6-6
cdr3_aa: CASSPASVYEQYF
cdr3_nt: TGTGCCAGCAGCCCCGCTAGCGTCTACGAGCAGTACTTC

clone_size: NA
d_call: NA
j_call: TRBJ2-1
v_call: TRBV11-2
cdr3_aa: CASSLRPTEQFF
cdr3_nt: TGTGCCAGCAGCTTAAGGCCGACTGAGCAGTTCTTC

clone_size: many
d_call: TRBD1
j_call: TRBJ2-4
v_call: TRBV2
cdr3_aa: CASSLRGREAKNIQYF
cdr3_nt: TGTGCCAGCAGTCTTAGGGGGCGAGAAGCCAAAAACATTCAGTACTTC

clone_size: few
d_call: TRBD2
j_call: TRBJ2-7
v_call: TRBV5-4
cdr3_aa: CASSPRDYAEEQYF
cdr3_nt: TGTGCCAGCAGCCCGCGGGACTACGCTGAAGAGCAGTACTTC

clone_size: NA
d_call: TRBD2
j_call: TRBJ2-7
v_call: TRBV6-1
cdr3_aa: CASSVIGTSAYEQYF
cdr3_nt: TGTGCCAGCAGTGTAATCGGGACTAGCGCTTACGAGCAGTACTTC

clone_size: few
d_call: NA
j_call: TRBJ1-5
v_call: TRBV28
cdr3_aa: CANQGSNQPQHF
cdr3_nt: TGTGCCAACCAGGGTAGCAATCAGCCCCAGCATTTT

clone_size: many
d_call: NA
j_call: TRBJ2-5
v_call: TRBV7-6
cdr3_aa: CASSLALGGGGLETQYF
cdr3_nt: TGTGCCAGCAGCTTAGCGCTTGGAGGGGGGGGCCTGGAGACCCAGTACTTC